The 24 T cell receptor beta chains below come from one sample, sequenced in a study of CD8+ T cells in alopecia areata. RNA was isolated and reverse transcribed to cDNA, the sequencing template. This table comes from immunoSEQ multiplex PCR, and its TCRdb copy is limited to in-frame clones, with some not included. Of a few hundred thousand clones in the sample, about three fifths were seen once. The treatment here: oral pan-JAK inhibitor, 5-10 mg twice daily. The sample in question was CD4+ T cells sorted from blood, obtained at week 4, from a patient treated with tofacitinib. The receptors stem from a human donor with alopecia areata.

The V call is TRBV5-6, the J call TRBJ2-3; TRBD2 agrees at 8 bases. The CDR3 contains 15 residues. Trimming at V came to 0 bases and at J to 4 bases, leaving 4 bases not matched to a gene. Germline V gene data show CDR1 as SGHDT and CDR2 as YYEEEE. CDR3 amino acids: CASSLGGSGADTQYF. The CDR3 DNA reads TGTGCCAGCAGCTTGGGAGGTAGCGGGGCAGATACGCAGTATTTT.

The gene calls are TRBV5-6 and TRBJ1-4, with a tentative D call TRBD1 (6 bases). The V gene lost 4 bases and the J gene lost 11 bases, with 21 bases spanning the gap. There are 15 residues in the CDR3. Germline loops: CDR1 SGHDT, CDR2 YYEEEE. The CDR3 loop reads CASSEGGQSGGKLFF. CDR3 nucleotides: TGTGCCAGCAGCGAGGGGGGGCAAAGCGGCGGTAAACTGTTTTTT. The full variable domain, completed using reference TRBV5-6 and TRBJ1-4, is DAGVTQSPTHLIKTRGQQVTLRCSPKSGHDTVSWYQQALGQGPQFIFQYYEEEERQRGNFPDRFSGHQFPNYSSELNVNALLLGDSALYLCASSEGGQSGGKLFFGSGTQLSVL.

The gene calls are TRBV30 and TRBJ2-5; 7 nucleotides match TRBD2. CDR1 GTSNPN and CDR2 SVGIG come from the germline V gene (reference sequence). V dropped 4 bases and J dropped 5; count of bases not matched to a gene: 1. The CDR3 runs 11 residues. DNA for the CDR3: TGTGCCTGGAAGGGAGGGGAGACCCAGTACTTC. Translated, it gives CAWKGGETQYF.

In its sample, this clone was seen once. J is TRBJ1-2 and V is TRBV2; a possible D gene is TRBD1 (6 bases). The germline V gene encodes CDR1 SNHLY and CDR2 FYNNEI. Trimming cost V 6 bases and J 8 bases, with 13 bases left between them. The CDR3 runs 12 residues. CDR3 sequence (DNA): TGTGCCAGCAGCGAACAGGGCTGGGGCTACACCTTC. Protein: CASSEQGWGYTF. The full variable domain, completed using reference TRBV2 and TRBJ1-2, is EPEVTQTPSHQVTQMGQEVILRCVPISNHLYFYWYRQILGQKVEFLVSFYNNEISEKSEIFDDQFSVERPDGSNFTLKIRSTKLEDSAMYFCASSEQGWGYTFGSGTRLTVV.

The genes are TRBV7-2 and TRBJ2-5, with 7 nucleotides matching TRBD2. Germline CDR1 and CDR2: SGHTA and FQGNSA. The CDR3 loop spans 14 amino acids. V was clipped by 5 bases and J by 5 bases; unmatched bases: 8. The CDR3 nucleotides read TGTGCCAGCAGCCCCGGGGGGACCGGGGAGACCCAGTACTTC. Translation gives CASSPGGTGETQYF.

Only a few counts were recorded for this clone. The rearrangement uses TRBV18 and TRBJ1-1; no reliable D call. Trimming shortened V by 0 bases and J by 7 bases, and 9 bases separated the two germline ends. The CDR3 runs 13 residues. Germline V gives CDR1 KGHSH, CDR2 LQKENI. The CDR3 here is CASSPPNEYEAFF. The CDR3 bases are TGTGCCAGCTCACCACCCAACGAATATGAAGCTTTCTTT.

V is TRBV10-3 and J is TRBJ1-5, with 8 bases matching TRBD1. Trimming at V came to 5 bases and at J to 6 bases, leaving 6 bases not matched to a gene. The V gene's germline CDR1 is ENHRY and CDR2 SYGVKD. The CDR3 contains 14 residues. The CDR3 DNA is TGTGCCATCAGTCGGCAGGGGGCAACTCAGCCCCAGCATTTT. This sequence encodes CAISRQGATQPQHF.

The sample holds a few counts of this clone. This rearrangement joins TRBV29-1 to TRBJ2-1; no firm D call. The CDR3 covers 10 residues. Germline V gene lookup returns CDR1 SQVTM and CDR2 ANQGSEA. Trimming removed 0 bases from V and 10 bases from J, with 4 bases in between. CDR3 nucleotides: TGCAGCGTTGAAGATTGGGAGCAGTTCTTC. Its translation is CSVEDWEQFF.

This clone occurred once. The junction shows a germline mismatch at one end, possibly a read error. The chain joins TRBV30 to TRBJ2-7; TRBD2 agrees at 9 bases. In germline, CDR1 is GTSNPN, CDR2 SVGIG (reference sequence). The CDR3 length is 14 residues. The CDR3 region has the DNA TGTGCCTGGAGTCGGCGAGCGGGGGGCAGCGAGCAGCACTTC. Protein product: CAWSRRAGGSEQHF.

This clone was seen more than once but under ten times. This rearrangement joins TRBV5-1 to TRBJ2-1, with D perhaps being TRBD1 or TRBD2 (5 bases each). V lost 4 bases and J lost 5, with 13 bases in between. CDR1 SGHRS and CDR2 YFSETQ come from the germline V gene. There are 14 residues in the CDR3. The CDR3 coding sequence is TGCGCCAGCAGCCCCGGGACCATAAACAATGAGCAGTTCTTC. Protein: CASSPGTINNEQFF.

The chain is built from TRBV29-1 and TRBJ1-4; tentatively, D is TRBD1 (5 bases). CDR1 SQVTM and CDR2 ANQGSEA come from the germline V gene. V was cut by 5 bases and J by 7 bases, with 11 bases left in between. The CDR3 extends over 12 amino acids. The CDR3 sequence: CSVSDSPEKLFF. CDR3 DNA sequence: TGCAGCGTTTCTGACAGCCCTGAAAAACTGTTTTTT.

This clone was counted a few times. J is TRBJ2-7 and V is TRBV5-5, with D unclear. V dropped 2 bases and J dropped 0 bases, with 0 bases sitting between them. This CDR3 is 11 amino acids long. Germline assignment: CDR1 SGHKS and CDR2 YYEKEE (reference sequence). DNA for the CDR3: TGTGCCAGCAGCTTCTCCTACGAGCAGTACTTC. This gives the protein CASSFSYEQYF.

V is TRBV15 and J is TRBJ1-6; 7 bases line up with TRBD1. Germline V gene data show CDR1 as LNHNV and CDR2 as YYDKDF (reference sequence). The V and J ends lost 6 bases and 7 bases, in that order; junction bases with no gene match: 6. The CDR3 loop spans 14 amino acids. CDR3 DNA: TGTGCCACCAGACCCGGGACAGTCAATTCACCCCTCCACTTT. It codes for CATRPGTVNSPLHF.

The chain carries TRBV2 and TRBJ1-1, with no clear D. V lost 5 bases and J 0 bases, leaving 10 bases between the germline ends. The length of the CDR3 is 14 residues. The germline CDR1 and CDR2 sequences are SNHLY and FYNNEI. In nucleotides, the CDR3 is TGTGCCAGCAGTACCACCATGATGAACACTGAAGCTTTCTTT. Its translation: CASSTTMMNTEAFF.

This chain joins TRBV6-5 and TRBJ1-1; TRBD1 is a possible D gene (6 bases). Trimming took 5 bases from V and 5 from J, leaving 12 bases between them. Germline CDR1 reads MNHEY; CDR2 reads SVGAGI. CDR3 length: 13 amino acids. As DNA, the CDR3 is TGTGCCAGCAGTCTAATCAGGGGAACTGAAGCTTTCTTT. Its protein is CASSLIRGTEAFF.

The chain links TRBV15 to TRBJ2-6; D not resolved. CDR1 and CDR2 (germline): LNHNV, YYDKDF (reference sequence). The V and J ends lost 5 bases and 0 bases respectively, with 17 bases between them. The length of the CDR3 is 18 residues. The CDR3 DNA is TGTGCCACCAGCGGTCTCCCAGACTCCAACTCTGGGGCCAACGTCCTGACTTTC. This encodes CATSGLPDSNSGANVLTF.

The chain carries TRBV30 and TRBJ1-2, with a tentative D call TRBD1 (6 bases). The CDR3 runs 12 residues. Trimming pared 0 bases from V and 8 bases from J, leaving 10 bases between. Germline loops: CDR1 GTSNPN, CDR2 SVGIG (reference sequence). The CDR3 spells CAWSVNREGYTF. The CDR3 DNA is TGTGCCTGGAGTGTAAACAGGGAAGGCTACACCTTC.

This clone was counted a single time. This rearrangement joins TRBV27 to TRBJ2-1; no reliable D call. Per the germline V gene, CDR1 is MNHEY and CDR2 is SMNVEV (reference sequence). V was trimmed by 5 bases and J by 1 base, leaving 12 bases between them. The CDR3 is made up of 15 amino acids. CDR3 nucleotide sequence: TGTGCCAGCAGTCGTTCATGGGTTTCCTACAATGAGCAGTTCTTC. Encoded protein: CASSRSWVSYNEQFF.

V and J are TRBV6-1 and TRBJ2-7, with TRBD1 matching 7 bases. V shed 3 bases, J shed 2 bases, and the junction held 7 bases outside the gene matches. Germline V gene sequence: CDR1 MNHNS, CDR2 SASEGT. The CDR3 is made up of 15 amino acids. The chain's CDR3 is CASSDGTAEAYEQYF. The DNA for the CDR3 is TGTGCCAGCAGTGATGGGACAGCGGAAGCCTACGAGCAGTACTTC.

The chain is built from TRBV4-1 and TRBJ1-2; D gene uncertain. This CDR3 is built from 15 residues. Germline-derived CDR1 and CDR2 are MGHRA and YSYEKL. V lost 0 bases and J lost 6, with 14 bases in between. For the CDR3, the DNA is TGCGCCAGCAGCCAAGAGGGAGGTAGGCTTGATGGCTACACCTTC. As protein: CASSQEGGRLDGYTF.

The chain recombines TRBV27 with TRBJ2-7, with TRBD1 matching over 10 bases. Per the germline V gene, CDR1 is MNHEY and CDR2 is SMNVEV (reference sequence). J gave up 4 bases and V 6 bases, and 6 bases lay outside the gene matches. The CDR3 has 14 amino acids. The CDR3 region is CASRRTGGFYEQYF. In nucleotides, the CDR3 is TGTGCCAGCAGAAGGACAGGGGGTTTTTACGAGCAGTACTTC.

This clone was detected a few times. The chain links TRBV30 to TRBJ1-2, with D maybe TRBD1 (5 bases). The germline V gene encodes CDR1 GTSNPN and CDR2 SVGIG (reference sequence). The CDR3 totals 12 residues. V was shortened by 1 base and J by 4 bases, with 7 bases between the two germline ends. CDR3: CAWSGQTYGYTF. The CDR3 coding sequence is TGTGCCTGGAGTGGACAGACCTATGGCTACACCTTC.

The chain has TRBV5-1 and TRBJ1-6; D ambiguous. The CDR3 contains 15 residues. Per germline, CDR1 SGHRS and CDR2 YFSETQ. Trimming took 4 bases from V and 8 from J, leaving 16 bases between them. CDR3 sequence (DNA): TGCGCCAGCAGCCCCTACACGACGGGAGATTCACCCCTCCACTTT. Residues: CASSPYTTGDSPLHF. The full variable domain, completed using reference TRBV5-1 and TRBJ1-6, is KAGVTQTPRYLIKTRGQQVTLSCSPISGHRSVSWYQQTPGQGLQFLFEYFSETQRNKGNFPGRFSGRQFSNSRSEMNVSTLELGDSALYLCASSPYTTGDSPLHFGNGTRLTVT.

V gene TRBV29-1 combines with J gene TRBJ1-2, with D maybe TRBD1 (5 bases). Trimming shortened V by 2 bases and J by 2 bases, and 9 bases separated the two germline ends. This CDR3 spans 13 amino acids. CDR1 SQVTM and CDR2 ANQGSEA come from the germline V gene. The chain's CDR3 is CSVEIGANYGYTF. Here the CDR3 DNA reads TGCAGCGTTGAAATAGGGGCCAACTATGGCTACACCTTC.